The 27 T cell receptor beta chains listed next were all sequenced from one sample in a study of shared clonotypes between healthy human individuals. Measured with immunoSEQ multiplex PCR; TCRdb has only the in-frame clones, and not every one. The profile shows around 2,000,000 clones, 85% to 95% of them singletons. Sequenced material: naive CD4+ T cells sorted from blood. Regarding subset: CD45RA+ positively selected. Every receptor here comes from a man younger than 35 in good health.

About this clone: This may be a read error: a much more frequent sequence differs by one nucleotide. V and J are TRBV2 and TRBJ2-7; tentatively, D is TRBD1 (5 bases). From germline, CDR1 is SNHLY and CDR2 FYNNEI. This CDR3 region has 14 residues. V was pared by 11 bases and J by 4 bases, with 21 bases between. This chain's CDR3 is CAGTDKGPRYEQYF. DNA for the CDR3: TGTGCCGGCACAGACAAGGGGCCCAGGTACGAGCAGTACTTC.

The rearrangement joins TRBV7-3 to TRBJ2-2, with 8 bases that match TRBD1. The CDR3 consists of 17 residues. The ends lost 2 bases at V and 6 bases at J; junction bases unmatched: 11. CDR1 is SGHTA, CDR2 FQGTGA, per germline. The CDR3 DNA reads as TGTGCCAGCAGCTTAGCCGGACAGGGACTCAAGGCCGGGGAGCTGTTTTTT. It translates to CASSLAGQGLKAGELFF.

This clone was seen a single time. V usage is TRBV5-6 and J usage is TRBJ2-7; D is possibly TRBD1 (5 bases). V was clipped by 0 bases and J by 3 bases, with 7 bases between them. Germline assignment: CDR1 SGHDT and CDR2 YYEEEE. There are 13 residues in the CDR3. In nucleotides, the CDR3 is TGTGCCAGCAGCTTGGGGGGCGTCTACGAGCAGTACTTC. Its protein product is CASSLGGVYEQYF.

The V and J genes are TRBV27 and TRBJ2-7; 9 bases fit TRBD1. J gave up 3 bases and V 5 bases, and 8 bases lay outside the gene matches. This CDR3 is 15 amino acids long. CDR1 and CDR2 (germline): MNHEY, SMNVEV (reference sequence). The CDR3 DNA reads TGTGCCAGCAGTATCCCCGGGACAGGGCTCTACGAGCAGTACTTC. Protein product: CASSIPGTGLYEQYF.

V usage is TRBV10-3 and J usage is TRBJ2-7; weak D call: TRBD1 (5 bases). The germline gives CDR1 ENHRY, CDR2 SYGVKD. The V end lost 2 bases, the J end lost 5 bases, and 13 bases lay between the germline ends. The CDR3 is 14 amino acids. The CDR3 region is CAISERGRADEQYF. The DNA for the CDR3 is TGTGCCATCAGTGAGAGGGGCAGGGCCGACGAGCAGTACTTC.

The chain employs TRBV7-3 and TRBJ2-1, with D hard to call. There are 12 residues in the CDR3. V lost 4 bases and J 10 bases, leaving 11 bases between the germline ends. CDR1 is SGHTA and CDR2 is FQGTGA in the germline V gene. The CDR3 is CASSSRIGEQFF. Here the CDR3 DNA reads TGTGCCAGCAGCTCCCGGATAGGGGAGCAGTTCTTC.

The DNA for the CDR3 is TGCGCCAGCAGCTTGCTCGGTAGCGGGGGATCCGTTACGCAGTATTTT. Protein product: CASSLLGSGGSVTQYF. The V and J genes are TRBV5-1 and TRBJ2-3; TRBD2 matches 9 bases. The CDR3 sequence is 16 residues long. Germline-derived CDR1 and CDR2 are SGHRS and YFSETQ. The trim removed 1 base at V and 8 bases at J, leaving 11 bases unmatched.

The gene calls are TRBV10-2 and TRBJ2-3, with 12 bases aligning to TRBD2. The CDR3 runs to 15 residues. V was pared by 6 bases and J by 6 bases, with 7 bases of the junction left unmatched. CDR1 and CDR2 (germline): WSHSY, SAAADI. CDR3 region: CASSGLAGQEDTQYF. CDR3 nucleotide sequence: TGCGCCAGCAGCGGACTAGCGGGACAGGAGGATACGCAGTATTTT.

Only one count was recorded for this clone. The sample holds other DNA sequences that translate to the same CDR3. The CDR3 DNA follows: TGTGCCAGCTCACCCGGCACAGGGCGTACAGATACGCAGTATTTT. It specifies CASSPGTGRTDTQYF. The chain carries TRBV18 and TRBJ2-3; a possible D gene is TRBD1 (6 bases). This CDR3 has 15 amino acids. The V end was cut by 3 bases, the J end by 3 bases, with 13 bases between. The germline gives CDR1 KGHSH, CDR2 LQKENI. The full variable domain, with the rest looked up from reference TRBV18 and TRBJ2-3, is NAGVMQNPRHLVRRRGQEARLRCSPMKGHSHVYWYRQLPEEGLKFMVYLQKENIIDESGMPKERFSAEFPKEGPSILRIQQVVRGDSAAYFCASSPGTGRTDTQYFGPGTRLTVL.

The V and J genes are TRBV7-2 and TRBJ2-5; 11 bases fit TRBD2. The V gene end was trimmed by 5 bases and the J gene end by 5 bases; junction bases not matched to a gene: 13. Per germline, CDR1 SGHTA and CDR2 FQGNSA. The CDR3 is 17 amino acids. The DNA for the CDR3 is TGTGCCAGCAGCCAGGGAACTAGCGGGAGAGGGAGGGAGACCCAGTACTTC. Its protein product is CASSQGTSGRGRETQYF.

The chain couples TRBV2 to TRBJ2-1, with 10 bases identical to TRBD2. Germline V lookup: CDR1 SNHLY, CDR2 FYNNEI. The trim removed 8 bases at V and 9 bases at J, leaving 13 bases unmatched. The CDR3 is 15 amino acids. The CDR3 sequence is CASSIRLAGAGEQFF. CDR3 nucleotides: TGTGCCAGCTCCATCCGGCTAGCGGGGGCTGGTGAGCAGTTCTTC.

The V gene is TRBV28, the J gene TRBJ1-2; D perhaps matches TRBD1 (5 bases). The CDR3 consists of 14 residues. CDR1 and CDR2 from the germline V gene are MDHEN and SYDVKM. The V and J ends lost 2 bases and 1 base respectively, with 8 bases between them. The CDR3 is CASSLPGFNYGYTF. The CDR3 DNA sequence: TGTGCCAGCAGTTTACCAGGGTTTAACTATGGCTACACCTTC.

As regards this clone: The same CDR3 arises from other DNA sequences in this sample as well. The rearrangement joins TRBV6-5 to TRBJ2-7, with a tentative D call TRBD2 (5 bases). CDR1 MNHEY and CDR2 SVGAGI come from the germline V gene. The V end lost 0 bases, the J end lost 4 bases, and 13 bases lay between the germline ends. The CDR3 consists of 15 residues. CDR3: CASSYSQAAPYEQYF. The CDR3 nucleotides read TGTGCCAGCAGTTACTCACAAGCGGCCCCTTACGAGCAGTACTTC.

The chain is built from TRBV6-1 and TRBJ1-2; D remains unclear. Looked up from germline, CDR1 is MNHNS and CDR2 is SASEGT. Trimming pared 6 bases from V and 1 base from J, leaving 3 bases between. The CDR3 loop spans 11 amino acids. CDR3 DNA: TGTGCCAGCAGGGTTAACTATGGCTACACCTTC. Translated, it gives CASRVNYGYTF.

A remark on this clone: The same CDR3 also results from other DNA sequences found in this sample. The gene calls are TRBV2 and TRBJ2-7; no clear D. V was pared by 3 bases and J by 3 bases, with 9 bases between. This CDR3 has 13 amino acids. Germline CDR1 and CDR2: SNHLY and FYNNEI. The DNA for the CDR3 is TGTGCCAGCAGTGACGGGTTGAGCTACGAGCAGTACTTC. This gives the protein CASSDGLSYEQYF.

V and J are TRBV9 and TRBJ1-1; D may be TRBD1 (5 bases). Germline assignment: CDR1 SGDLS and CDR2 YYNGEE. The CDR3 extends over 15 amino acids. With 4 bases removed from V and 4 bases from J, the gap between germline ends came to 17 bases. In DNA form, the CDR3 reads TGTGCCAGCAGCCCCCAAGGGGCGGGTATCACTGAAGCTTTCTTT. Encoded protein: CASSPQGAGITEAFF.

The rearrangement joins TRBV19 to TRBJ2-7, with 8 positions matching TRBD2. The V gene end was trimmed by 4 bases and the J gene end by 7 bases; junction bases not matched to a gene: 9. The CDR3 has 14 amino acids. Germline V gives CDR1 LNHDA, CDR2 SQIVND (reference sequence). CDR3 in amino acids: CASSTGLVPGEQYF. The CDR3 coding sequence is TGTGCCAGTAGTACGGGACTAGTCCCCGGGGAGCAGTACTTC.

CDR3 DNA: TGCGCCAGCAGTGATCGAAGTACGCAGTATTTT. Its translation is CASSDRSTQYF. The chain links TRBV10-2 to TRBJ2-3; no reliable D call. Germline values: CDR1 WSHSY, CDR2 SAAADI. Deletions cut 3 bases from V and 8 bases from J, with 6 bases between. This CDR3 is 11 amino acids long.

The V gene is TRBV7-2, the J gene TRBJ2-1; D possibly corresponds to TRBD2 (6 bases). CDR1 and CDR2 from the germline V gene are SGHTA and FQGNSA. The CDR3 loop spans 16 amino acids. V lost 5 bases, J lost 4 bases, and 18 bases lay in between. The CDR3 spells CASSPLGGEVYNEQFF. The CDR3 DNA reads as TGTGCCAGCAGCCCCTTGGGCGGGGAAGTGTACAATGAGCAGTTCTTC.

The genes are TRBV5-1 and TRBJ2-2, with TRBD1 identical over 7 bases. CDR1 and CDR2 (germline): SGHRS, YFSETQ. The CDR3 contains 15 residues. Trimming at V came to 0 bases and at J to 4 bases, leaving 3 bases not matched to a gene. CDR3 sequence (DNA): TGCGCCAGCAGCTTGGACAGGGGAGTCACCGGGGAGCTGTTTTTT. It codes for CASSLDRGVTGELFF.

The genes are TRBV7-6 and TRBJ2-2; no clear D. This CDR3 has 14 amino acids. V shed 4 bases and J shed 6 bases, with 12 bases lying between them. Per germline, CDR1 SGHVS and CDR2 FNYEAQ. The CDR3 sequence is CASSSFRSAGELFF. The CDR3 region has the DNA TGTGCCAGCAGCTCCTTTCGGAGTGCCGGGGAGCTGTTTTTT.

The chain is built from TRBV5-5 and TRBJ2-7; TRBD2 is a possible D gene (7 bases). V was trimmed by 5 bases and J by 2 bases, leaving 20 bases between them. Germline V lookup: CDR1 SGHKS, CDR2 YYEKEE (reference sequence). The CDR3 is 16 residues long. The DNA of the CDR3 is TGTGCCAGCAGACAGGGCTGGGGCGGGAGAACCTACGAGCAGTACTTC. Amino acids: CASRQGWGGRTYEQYF.

The gene calls are TRBV13 and TRBJ2-7; D call uncertain. The V end was cut by 5 bases, the J end by 10 bases, with 12 bases between. Germline assignment: CDR1 PRHDT and CDR2 FYEKMQ (reference sequence). The CDR3 runs to 11 residues. The DNA for the CDR3 is TGTGCCAGCAGCCCTGGTTGGGGACAGTACTTC. It encodes CASSPGWGQYF.

As DNA, the CDR3 is TGTGCCAGTAGCTCCTCCGGGACAGGGTATTTTGGCTACACCTTC. It yields the protein CASSSSGTGYFGYTF. The chain uses TRBV19 and TRBJ1-2; 9 bases map to TRBD1. After removal of 6 bases from V and 7 bases from J, the junction contained 12 bases not matched to a gene. Germline V CDR1 and CDR2: LNHDA, SQIVND (reference sequence). The CDR3 has 15 amino acids.

This sequence joins TRBV30 and TRBJ2-3; 8 nucleotides line up with TRBD2. Germline CDR1 GTSNPN, CDR2 SVGIG (reference sequence). The CDR3 runs 16 residues. V shed 0 bases and J 3 bases; nucleotides not matched to a gene: 8. DNA of the CDR3: TGTGCCTGGAGTGTGATAGGCCTAGCGGGTACAGATACGCAGTATTTT. Translated, it gives CAWSVIGLAGTDTQYF.

The chain recombines TRBV7-2 with TRBJ1-3; D not certain. The germline CDR1 and CDR2 sequences are SGHTA and FQGNSA. The V gene lost 4 bases and the J gene lost 0 bases, with 4 bases spanning the gap. The CDR3 length is 13 residues. Here the CDR3 DNA reads TGTGCCAGCAGCTCGGCCTCTGGAAACACCATATATTTT. Amino acids: CASSSASGNTIYF.

To note about this clone: The sample contains more than one DNA sequence encoding this CDR3. The genes are TRBV30 and TRBJ2-7; D is undetermined. CDR3 length: 13 amino acids. Trimming shortened V by 0 bases and J by 3 bases, and 9 bases separated the two germline ends. Germline-derived CDR1 and CDR2 are GTSNPN and SVGIG (reference sequence). The CDR3 reads CAWSVGLYYEQYF. The CDR3 coding sequence is TGTGCCTGGAGTGTTGGGCTGTACTACGAGCAGTACTTC.